A single sample gave rise to the 16 T cell receptor beta chains below, sequenced in a study of tumor and adjacent non-tumor tissue in lung cancer. A modified ARM-PCR protocol with three rounds of nested PCR amplified TCRbeta. MiXCR, run by TCRdb on the multiplex PCR reads, gives a single entry per CDR3 protein. Of tens of thousands of distinct CDR3 sequences in the sample, around 70% are singletons; the top ten hold 28%. RNA was extracted from bulk tissue without any cell sorting. Distant lung tissue was collected more than 3 cm away from the tumor edge. The sample consisted of distant non-tumor lung tissue. The source is a woman aged 45-59 years with non-small cell lung cancer.

Points on this clonotype: Lacking the conserved final phenylalanine or tryptophan, this CDR3 likely reflects a read error. The chain joins TRBV20-1 to TRBJ1-3, with D maybe TRBD1 (6 bases). The CDR3 runs 15 residues. The V gene's germline CDR1 is DFQATT and CDR2 SNEGSKA (reference sequence). The V gene lost 3 bases and the J gene lost 1 base, with 13 bases spanning the gap. The CDR3 loop is CSASAGAVSGNTIYY. The CDR3 nucleotides are TGCAGTGCTAGCGCGGGGGCTGTGTCTGGAAACACCATATATTAT.

This clonotype was detected only a few times. The chain recombines TRBV28 with TRBJ2-3; 9 bases are shared with TRBD2. This CDR3 spans 16 amino acids. Trimming took 5 bases from V and 3 from J; bases not matched to a gene: 9. Germline assignment: CDR1 MDHEN and CDR2 SYDVKM. The CDR3 DNA reads as TGTGCCAGCAGTCCTAGCGGGAAGAGGGAGACAGATACGCAGTATTTT. It yields the protein CASSPSGKRETDTQYF.

Note on this clonotype: Being one base from a much bigger clone, this may be a read error. The CDR3: CSVEDFSGQDYGYTF. The CDR3 coding sequence is TGCAGCGTTGAAGATTTTAGCGGGCAGGACTATGGCTACACCTTC. V usage is TRBV29-1 and J usage is TRBJ1-2; D is uncertain. Germline loops: CDR1 SQVTM, CDR2 ANQGSEA. V was trimmed by 0 bases and J by 3 bases, leaving 14 bases between them. The CDR3 consists of 15 residues.

On this clonotype: The conserved final phenylalanine or tryptophan is absent from the CDR3, which likely points to a read error. Because the CDR3's place on the DNA is in doubt, the DNA is left out and the CDR3 is given as listed by TCRdb. This chain connects TRBV12-3 or TRBV12-4 to TRBJ2-5; TRBD2 is the table's D call and was not checked against the DNA. Inclusive of both ends, the CDR3 amounts to 13 amino acids. The CDR3: CASSPRVQETQYL.

This clonotype was counted between two and nine times. A much larger clonotype is one base distant, so this may be a read error. The V gene is TRBV20-1, the J gene TRBJ2-3, with D perhaps matching TRBD2 (6 bases). The CDR3 is 15 residues long. V lost 1 base and J 3 bases, leaving 14 bases between the germline ends. The V gene's germline CDR1 is DFQATT and CDR2 SNEGSKA (reference sequence). CDR3 nucleotides: TGCAGTGCTAGAGTAGGAGGGGCTAGTACAGATACGCAGTATTTT. This encodes CSARVGGASTDTQYF.

This clonotype rates as medium-sized (0.01 to 0.1%). V and J are TRBV11-2 and TRBJ1-4; D ambiguous. The V gene's germline CDR1 is SGHAT and CDR2 FQNNGV. The length of the CDR3 is 14 residues. Trimming removed 1 base at V and 3 bases at J, with 6 bases between. The CDR3 spells CASSLVMANEKLFF. The CDR3 region has the DNA TGTGCCAGCAGCTTAGTAATGGCTAATGAAAAACTGTTTTTT.

A word on this clonotype: A read error may account for a junction end that differs from germline. This chain connects TRBV7-8 to TRBJ1-3; no clear D gene. Germline V CDR1 and CDR2: SGHVS, FQNEAQ. This CDR3 is 14 amino acids long. Here the CDR3 reads CTSRAGYPGNTIYF. The CDR3 nucleotides read TGTACCAGCCGCGCGGGCTACCCAGGAAACACCATATATTTT.

A remark on this clonotype: Lacking the conserved final phenylalanine or tryptophan, this CDR3 likely reflects a read error. This chain connects TRBV28 to TRBJ1-1; TRBD1 agrees at 8 bases. Germline values: CDR1 MDHEN, CDR2 SYDVKM. The CDR3 length is 17 residues. The CDR3 sequence: CPSSSTDRGPQNTEAFL. The CDR3 region has the DNA TGTCCCAGCAGTTCGACTGACAGGGGACCCCAGAACACTGAAGCTTTCTTA.

Remarks on this clonotype: No conserved phenylalanine or tryptophan is present at the end of the CDR3, so a read error is the likely explanation. The limits of the CDR3 on the DNA are not certain, so only TCRdb's listed CDR3 is given. This chain uses TRBV6-2 or TRBV6-3 with TRBJ1-5; TRBD1, as called in the table, went unchecked against the DNA. The CDR3 region is 16 residues in length, termini included. Germline V CDR1 and CDR2: MNHEY, SVGEGT. CDR3 region: CASSPTQGGYTQPQHY.

Turning to this clonotype: The junction shows a germline mismatch at one end, possibly a read error. The chain has TRBV5-4 and TRBJ2-6, with D possibly TRBD2 on 6 matching bases. CDR3 length: 16 amino acids. The V gene's germline CDR1 is SGHNT and CDR2 YYREEE (reference sequence). CDR3 loop: CVSSLAGGSGANVLTF. The CDR3 coding sequence is TGTGTCAGCAGCTTGGCCGGGGGAAGTGGTGCCAACGTCCTGACTTTC.

As concerns this clonotype: At one boundary the junction diverges from the germline segment, which might be a read error. The V and J genes are TRBV12-3 or TRBV12-4 and TRBJ1-2; TRBD1 is a possible D gene (5 bases). This CDR3 spans 13 amino acids. The CDR3, as DNA: TGCGCCAGCAGTTTAGCCAGGGACTATGGCTACACCTTC. Translation gives CASSLARDYGYTF.

This clonotype was recorded a few times. Sequence at one end of the junction differs from germline and may be a read error. This chain uses TRBV6-6 with TRBJ2-1; D is undetermined. This CDR3 region has 14 residues. From germline, CDR1 is MNHNY and CDR2 SVGAGI (reference sequence). Written as DNA, the CDR3 is TGTGCCAACAGTATGCTGAGCTCCTACAATGAGCAGTTCTTC. This codes for CANSMLSSYNEQFF.

Remarks on this clonotype: It may be a read error: a sequence one base away is much more abundant. This sequence joins TRBV6-6 and TRBJ1-2; no clear D gene. There are 13 residues in the CDR3. The germline V gene has CDR1 MNHNY and CDR2 SVGAGI (reference sequence). DNA of the CDR3: TGTGTCAGCACCGAACGGGGAATCTATGGCTACACCTTC. This sequence encodes CVSTERGIYGYTF.

About this clonotype itself: Lacking the conserved final phenylalanine or tryptophan, this CDR3 likely reflects a read error. V gene TRBV6-1 combines with J gene TRBJ2-7; TRBD2 is a possible D gene (5 bases). The CDR3 runs to 14 residues. The germline CDR1 and CDR2 sequences are MNHNS and SASEGT. The CDR3 protein is CASSEEGASYVQYL. The CDR3 DNA sequence: TGTGCCAGCAGTGAAGAGGGAGCCTCCTACGTGCAGTACTTA.

Note on this clonotype: At one boundary the junction diverges from the germline segment, which might be a read error. The chain joins TRBV29-1 to TRBJ2-7; 12 nucleotides agree with TRBD1. Germline values: CDR1 SQVTM, CDR2 ANQGSEA. The CDR3 runs to 15 residues. The CDR3 loop is CSVEGTGGPRSEHYF. In nucleotides, the CDR3 is TGTAGCGTTGAAGGGACAGGGGGCCCTCGAAGCGAGCATTACTTC.

Regarding this clonotype: Germline and junction disagree at one end, which may indicate a read error. This chain uses TRBV6-1 with TRBJ2-7; D is perhaps TRBD2 (6 bases). CDR1 is MNHNS and CDR2 is SASEGT in the germline V gene. The CDR3 extends over 10 amino acids. Here the CDR3 reads CASGHYEQCF. The CDR3 DNA sequence: TGTGCTAGCGGACACTACGAGCAGTGCTTC.